This record concerns one T cell receptor (beta chain) sequence. Donors were grouped by their self-reported clinical history. The data were taken from a study of blood T cell repertoires in COVID-19. Study overall: Nucleic acid was either cDNA or gDNA, and it came from T cells, B-cell-depleted T cells, or PBMCs.

The CDR3 is 16 residues long. Trimming took 0 bases from V and 6 from J; bases not matched to a gene: 6. Germline V CDR1 and CDR2: SGDLS, YYNGEE. Assay used: immunoSEQ multiplex PCR; TCRdb lists only in-frame clones, some missing. The data show about 180,000 clones, about 80% seen once. This receptor was identified in a man in his sixties who had been exposed to COVID-19. The chain carries TRBV9 and TRBJ1-3; 10 bases are a match to TRBD1. The source material was PBMCs or T cells enriched from blood (not recorded which). This CDR3 reads CASSVAGTGATNTIYF. DNA of the CDR3: TGTGCCAGCAGCGTAGCCGGGACAGGGGCAACAAACACCATATATTTT.